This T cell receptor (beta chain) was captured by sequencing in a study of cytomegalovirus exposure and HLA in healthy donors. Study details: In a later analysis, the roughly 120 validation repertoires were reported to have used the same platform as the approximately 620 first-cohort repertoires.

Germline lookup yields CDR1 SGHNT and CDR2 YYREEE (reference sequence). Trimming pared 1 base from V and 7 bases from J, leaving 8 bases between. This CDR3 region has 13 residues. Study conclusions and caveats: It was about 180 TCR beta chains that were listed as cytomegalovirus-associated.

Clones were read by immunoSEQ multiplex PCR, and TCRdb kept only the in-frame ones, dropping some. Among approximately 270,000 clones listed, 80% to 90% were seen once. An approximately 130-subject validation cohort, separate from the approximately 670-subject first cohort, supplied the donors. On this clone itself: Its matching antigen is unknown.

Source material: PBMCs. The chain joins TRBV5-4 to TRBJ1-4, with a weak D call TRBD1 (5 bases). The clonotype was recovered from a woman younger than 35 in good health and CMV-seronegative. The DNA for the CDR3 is TGTGCCAGCAGCTTGCGGCAGGGTGAAAAACTGTTTTTT. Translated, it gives CASSLRQGEKLFF.